The 10 T cell receptor beta chains given below trace back to one sample, sequenced in a study of blood T cell repertoires in COVID-19. The method was immunoSEQ multiplex PCR; TCRdb's version includes in-frame clones alone and lacks a portion of them. The table has about 250,000 clones, just over 85% seen once. Sample: PBMCs or T cells enriched from blood (not recorded which). The receptors derive from a man in his forties who had recovered from COVID-19.

The chain joins TRBV21-1 to TRBJ2-6; the table's D call of TRBD2 was not tested on the DNA. TRBV21-1 counts as a pseudogene. The CDR3 contains 18 residues. CDR3 nucleotide sequence: TGTGCCAGCAGCAAAGGGGAGAGTTTAAGATCTGGGGCCAACGTCCTGACTTTC. Translated: CASSKGESLRSGANVLTF.

CDR3 nucleotide sequence: TGTGCCAGCAGCTTAGCGGCAGCTAACTATGGCTACACCTTC. Its translation: CASSLAAANYGYTF. The V gene is TRBV7-2, the J gene TRBJ1-2; D is unclear. Between the trimmed V and J ends, which lost 0 bases and 0 bases, there was a span of 5 bases. Germline V lookup: CDR1 SGHTA, CDR2 FQGNSA. The CDR3 is made up of 14 amino acids.

This chain joins TRBV3-1 (or the pseudogene TRBV3-2) and TRBJ2-3, with TRBD1 identical over 9 bases. Germline CDR1 is LGHDT and CDR2 is YNNKEL (reference sequence). The CDR3 has 17 residues. V shed 2 bases and J 8 bases; nucleotides not matched to a gene: 14. CDR3 residues: CASSQLLRDREHGTQYF. CDR3 nucleotide sequence: TGTGCCAGCAGCCAATTGTTACGGGACAGGGAGCATGGTACGCAGTATTTT.

V usage is TRBV6-4 and J usage is TRBJ1-2, with 7 bases fitting TRBD1. Germline CDR1 MRHNA, CDR2 SNTAGT. CDR3 length: 15 residues. V lost 0 bases and J lost 8; bases outside the gene matches: 9. CDR3 bases: TGTGCCAGCAGTGACTCGACTACAGGGGTGGCCGGCTACACCTTC. This codes for CASSDSTTGVAGYTF.

This chain uses TRBV5-5 with TRBJ1-2; D ambiguous. The CDR3 loop spans 14 amino acids. V was trimmed by 0 bases and J by 2 bases, leaving 8 bases between them. Per germline, CDR1 SGHKS and CDR2 YYEKEE (reference sequence). In nucleotides, the CDR3 is TGTGCCAGCAGCTTGGCAGACTCAAACTATGGCTACACCTTC. This codes for CASSLADSNYGYTF.

This chain links TRBV7-3 with TRBJ2-2; D possibly corresponds to TRBD2 (5 bases). Trimming removed 1 base at V and 0 bases at J, with 9 bases between. Germline CDR1 SGHTA, CDR2 FQGTGA. The CDR3 loop spans 16 amino acids. CDR3 in amino acids: CASSLSLGANTGELFF. The DNA of the CDR3 is TGTGCCAGCAGCTTAAGTCTGGGAGCGAACACCGGGGAGCTGTTTTTT.

This clone was detected only once. The gene calls are TRBV19 and TRBJ1-2, with 9 bases that match TRBD1. V lost 3 bases to trimming and J lost 9 bases; unmatched junction nucleotides: 2. CDR1 is LNHDA, CDR2 SQIVND, per germline (reference sequence). There are 12 residues in the CDR3. The CDR3 DNA reads as TGTGCCAGTAGTATGGGGACAGGGAGCTACACCTTC. This codes for CASSMGTGSYTF.

The chain links TRBV7-2 to TRBJ1-4; no reliable D call. In germline, CDR1 is SGHTA, CDR2 FQGNSA. The CDR3 extends over 13 amino acids. V dropped 6 bases and J dropped 5 bases, with 10 bases sitting between them. The CDR3 sequence is CASRRGSNEKLFF. CDR3 DNA sequence: TGTGCCAGCAGAAGAGGGAGCAATGAAAAACTGTTTTTT.

This clone was seen a handful of times. Here the CDR3 reads CAISPSAGEYEQYF. CDR3 in DNA: TGTGCCATCAGCCCCTCCGCGGGAGAATACGAGCAGTACTTC. V is TRBV10-3 and J is TRBJ2-7, with 7 bases that match TRBD2. The CDR3 loop spans 14 amino acids. V gave up 6 bases and J gave up 4 bases; unmatched junction bases: 9. Germline V lookup: CDR1 ENHRY, CDR2 SYGVKD.

The V and J genes are TRBV11-2 and TRBJ2-4; unclear D gene. Deletions cut 1 base from V and 0 bases from J, with 16 bases between. Germline V CDR1 and CDR2: SGHAT, FQNNGV. The CDR3 covers 18 residues. CDR3 protein: CASSLGSTFFLAKNIQYF. CDR3 DNA: TGTGCCAGCAGCTTAGGATCGACATTCTTCCTAGCCAAAAACATTCAGTACTTC.